Listed below are T cell receptor beta chains from one sample, sequenced in a study of T cell changes during pregnancy in multiple sclerosis. The assay was immunoSEQ multiplex PCR, and TCRdb's table has in-frame clones only and misses some. The data contain roughly 64,000 clones, 90% of them seen just once; the ten biggest clones take up 6% to 7.5%. The sequencing here drew on peripheral blood, taken in the third trimester of pregnancy. Receptor source: a female donor in good health, enrolled as a control in a pregnancy study. CDR3s include the opening cysteine and the closing phenylalanine or tryptophan. D genes are given only for firm matches. Only some rows state a clone size, as once, few, many or a class for expanded clones.

D gene: TRBD1
clone size: .
V gene: TRBV6-6
J gene: TRBJ2-7
CDR3 DNA: TGTGCCAGCAGCCGGGACAGCGCGAACTACGAGCAGTACTTC
CDR3 protein: CASSRDSANYEQYF

D gene: .
clone size: once
V gene: TRBV4-1
J gene: TRBJ2-2
CDR3 DNA: TGCGCCAGCAGCCAAGTAGAGGGAGGGAACACCGGGGAGCTGTTTTTT
CDR3 protein: CASSQVEGGNTGELFF

D gene: .
clone size: .
V gene: TRBV5-1
J gene: TRBJ2-7
CDR3 DNA: TGCGCCAGCAGCCAGCTGGGGGCGGTCTACGAGCAGTACTTC
CDR3 protein: CASSQLGAVYEQYF

D gene: TRBD1
clone size: .
V gene: TRBV2
J gene: TRBJ2-4
CDR3 DNA: TGTGCCAGCAGTGATTGGACAGGGTCGTCCAAAAACATTCAGTACTTC
CDR3 protein: CASSDWTGSSKNIQYF

D gene: .
clone size: .
V gene: TRBV7-2
J gene: TRBJ1-5
CDR3 DNA: TGTGCCAGCAGCTTGCGGGGGAATCAGCCCCAGCATTTT
CDR3 protein: CASSLRGNQPQHF

D gene: .
clone size: .
V gene: TRBV2
J gene: TRBJ2-3
CDR3 DNA: TGTGCCAGCAATGAACAGGGAAGCACAGATACGCAGTATTTT
CDR3 protein: CASNEQGSTDTQYF

D gene: TRBD1
clone size: .
V gene: TRBV11-1
J gene: TRBJ2-6
CDR3 DNA: TGTGCCAGCAGCTTCAGGACAGGGGGCTTTGGGGCCAACGTCCTGACTTTC
CDR3 protein: CASSFRTGGFGANVLTF

D gene: TRBD2
clone size: .
V gene: TRBV5-4
J gene: TRBJ2-7
CDR3 DNA: TGTGCCAGCAGCCGGATGGGGCAACTAGCGGGAGCCTACGAGCAGTACTTC
CDR3 protein: CASSRMGQLAGAYEQYF

D gene: TRBD1
clone size: .
V gene: TRBV6-5
J gene: TRBJ2-2
CDR3 DNA: TGTGCCAGCAGAACACAGGGGGCCGGCGGGGAGCTGTTTTTT
CDR3 protein: CASRTQGAGGELFF

D gene: TRBD1
clone size: .
V gene: TRBV10-2
J gene: TRBJ1-2
CDR3 DNA: TGCGCCAGCCAATCCAACCTCTTGACAGGGTCGGTAGGGAACTATGGCTACACCTTC
CDR3 protein: CASQSNLLTGSVGNYGYTF

D gene: .
clone size: once
V gene: TRBV6-5
J gene: TRBJ2-7
CDR3 DNA: TGTGCCAGCGGACTGCCCCCCTACGAGCAGTACTTC
CDR3 protein: CASGLPPYEQYF

D gene: TRBD1
clone size: .
V gene: TRBV27
J gene: TRBJ1-2
CDR3 DNA: TGTGCCAGCAGTTCCGACAGGGAAGCTAACTATGGCTACACCTTC
CDR3 protein: CASSSDREANYGYTF

D gene: TRBD2
clone size: .
V gene: TRBV5-1
J gene: TRBJ2-2
CDR3 DNA: TGCGCCAGCAGCTTGGGTCAGCGGGGGCTCGGCGGGGAGCTGTTTTTT
CDR3 protein: CASSLGQRGLGGELFF

D gene: TRBD1
clone size: .
V gene: TRBV5-7
J gene: TRBJ2-1
CDR3 DNA: TGTGCCAGCAGGGACAGGGACAATGAGCAGTTCTTC
CDR3 protein: CASRDRDNEQFF

D gene: .
clone size: .
V gene: TRBV27
J gene: TRBJ1-4
CDR3 DNA: TGTGCCAGCAGTTTTACGGGTGAAAAACTGTTTTTT
CDR3 protein: CASSFTGEKLFF

D gene: .
clone size: .
V gene: TRBV18
J gene: TRBJ2-7
CDR3 DNA: TGTGCCAGCTCACCACCGAATAGAGCCTACGAGCAGTACTTC
CDR3 protein: CASSPPNRAYEQYF

D gene: .
clone size: .
V gene: TRBV30
J gene: TRBJ2-2
CDR3 DNA: TGTGCCTGGAGTGTCGGACTGGAGCTGTTTTTT
CDR3 protein: CAWSVGLELFF

D gene: TRBD2
clone size: once
V gene: TRBV12-5
J gene: TRBJ2-1
CDR3 DNA: TGTGCTAGTGGGGCGTGGATTCGGGGCGGGAGCTCCTACAATGAGCAGTTCTTC
CDR3 protein: CASGAWIRGGSSYNEQFF

D gene: .
clone size: few
V gene: TRBV12-5
J gene: TRBJ2-5
CDR3 DNA: TGTGCTAGTGCCCCGGGGAGATTGCAAGAGACCCAGTACTTC
CDR3 protein: CASAPGRLQETQYF

D gene: .
clone size: .
V gene: TRBV9
J gene: TRBJ2-6
CDR3 DNA: TGTGCCAGCAGCGTAGCAACTGGGGCCAACGTCCTGACTTTC
CDR3 protein: CASSVATGANVLTF

D gene: .
clone size: .
V gene: TRBV5-1
J gene: TRBJ2-5
CDR3 DNA: TGCGCCAGCAGGGAGCAGGGCGTCCAAGAGACCCAGTACTTC
CDR3 protein: CASREQGVQETQYF

D gene: TRBD2
clone size: .
V gene: TRBV7-2
J gene: TRBJ2-1
CDR3 DNA: TGTGCCAGCAGCTTAGTGGCTAGCGGGGGACTCAGCTCCTACAATGAGCAGTTCTTC
CDR3 protein: CASSLVASGGLSSYNEQFF

D gene: TRBD2
clone size: .
V gene: TRBV2
J gene: TRBJ2-1
CDR3 DNA: TGTGCCAGCAGGACTAGCGGGGGGGCGGGTGAGCAGTTCTTC
CDR3 protein: CASRTSGGAGEQFF

D gene: .
clone size: .
V gene: TRBV2
J gene: TRBJ2-7
CDR3 DNA: TGTGCCAGCAGTCCCCGGGGCAGGGGAGAGGGGGAGCAGTACTTC
CDR3 protein: CASSPRGRGEGEQYF

D gene: TRBD1
clone size: .
V gene: TRBV7-8
J gene: TRBJ2-3
CDR3 DNA: TGTGCCAGCAGCTTATTGCCGGACAGGGTGAGAGATACGCAGTATTTT
CDR3 protein: CASSLLPDRVRDTQYF

D gene: .
clone size: .
V gene: TRBV11-2
J gene: TRBJ1-1
CDR3 DNA: TGTGCCAGCAGCCTCCCTAGTCGCGGAATGAACACTGAAGCTTTCTTT
CDR3 protein: CASSLPSRGMNTEAFF

D gene: .
clone size: .
V gene: TRBV6-1
J gene: TRBJ1-2
CDR3 DNA: TGTGCCAGCAGTGTGCGGCAGTTCTATGGCTACACCTTC
CDR3 protein: CASSVRQFYGYTF

D gene: .
clone size: .
V gene: TRBV12-2
J gene: TRBJ2-7
CDR3 DNA: TGTGCAAGTCGCTTGCAGGGGGATCCCAACGAGCAGTACTTC
CDR3 protein: CASRLQGDPNEQYF

D gene: TRBD1
clone size: .
V gene: TRBV29-1
J gene: TRBJ1-5
CDR3 DNA: TGCAGCGTTGTTACAGGGGAGAGCAATCAGCCCCAGCATTTT
CDR3 protein: CSVVTGESNQPQHF

D gene: TRBD2
clone size: .
V gene: TRBV4-1
J gene: TRBJ2-1
CDR3 DNA: TGCGCCAGCAGCCTTGGGACTATCCCCAATGAGCAGTTCTTC
CDR3 protein: CASSLGTIPNEQFF